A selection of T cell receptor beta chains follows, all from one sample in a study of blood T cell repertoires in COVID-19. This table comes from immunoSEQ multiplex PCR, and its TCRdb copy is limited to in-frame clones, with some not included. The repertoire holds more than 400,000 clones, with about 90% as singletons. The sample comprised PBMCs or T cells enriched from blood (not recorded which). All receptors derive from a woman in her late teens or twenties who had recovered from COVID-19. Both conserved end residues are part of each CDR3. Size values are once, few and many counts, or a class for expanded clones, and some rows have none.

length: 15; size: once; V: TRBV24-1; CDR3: CATSDGIGGQETQYF
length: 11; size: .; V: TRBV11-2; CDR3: CASSFFYGYTF
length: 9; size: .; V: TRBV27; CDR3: CASIYEQYF
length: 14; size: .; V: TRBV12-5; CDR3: CASGPGHSDSPLHF
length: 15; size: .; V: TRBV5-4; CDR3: CASSLGQGERNEQYF
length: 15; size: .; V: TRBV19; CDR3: CASSTIRQTEETQYF
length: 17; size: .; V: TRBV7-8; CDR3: CASSLGSYRAPLNEQYF
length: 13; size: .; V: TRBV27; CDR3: CASSLRGNTEAFF
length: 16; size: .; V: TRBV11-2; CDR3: CASSPRLTLGNTEAFF
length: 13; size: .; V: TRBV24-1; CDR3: CATRGQVDTEAFF
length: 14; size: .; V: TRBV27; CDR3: CASATTGDNQPQHF
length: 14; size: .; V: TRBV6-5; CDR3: CASSSGRMNTEAFF
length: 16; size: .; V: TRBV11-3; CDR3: CASSPRSGGSYNEQFF
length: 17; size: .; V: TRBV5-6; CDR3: CASSLWTGYGVNYGYTF
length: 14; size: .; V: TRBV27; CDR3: CASSFGGSNQPQHF